A selection of T cell receptor beta chains follows, all from one sample in a study of human T cells and chemical hapten exposure. TCRdb redid the calling of the RACE reads with MiXCR, one entry per CDR3 protein. Of some 340,000 distinct CDR3 sequences listed, under 9% are singletons. The specimen was whole blood, collected in connection with sensitization to the hapten diphenylcyclopropenone (DPC). These receptors all come from a young woman with alopecia areata. Some clones in this sample may be carry-over from other donors' samples. The conserved cysteine and the conserved F or W are not part of the CDR3 here. Expanded clones get a size class; other rows say once, few or many, or leave the size out.

cdr3_aa: SVDSVGTDEQF; j_call: TRBJ2-1; v_call: TRBV29-1; clone_size: many
cdr3_aa: AISERPDTQY; j_call: TRBJ2-3; v_call: TRBV10-3; clone_size: NA
cdr3_aa: ASSSLLAGLIHNEQF; j_call: TRBJ2-1; v_call: TRBV5-5; clone_size: NA
cdr3_aa: ASSPRLAGGADTQY; j_call: TRBJ2-3; v_call: TRBV12-3/TRBV12-4; clone_size: NA
cdr3_aa: SADLTSEKLF; j_call: TRBJ1-4; v_call: TRBV20-1; clone_size: NA
cdr3_aa: ASSLDARDYGYT; j_call: TRBJ1-2; v_call: TRBV27; clone_size: NA
cdr3_aa: SARPPTGTGKGLGTDTQY; j_call: TRBJ2-3; v_call: TRBV20-1; clone_size: many
cdr3_aa: ASERTTGELF; j_call: TRBJ2-2; v_call: TRBV12-5; clone_size: few
cdr3_aa: ASSLTGLDTEAF; j_call: TRBJ1-1; v_call: TRBV5-1; clone_size: once
cdr3_aa: ASSFLTGGTAQY; j_call: TRBJ2-5; v_call: TRBV6-6; clone_size: few
cdr3_aa: ASSQDTGTIPQPQH; j_call: TRBJ1-5; v_call: TRBV3-1; clone_size: NA
cdr3_aa: ASSYGQGWYGYT; j_call: TRBJ1-2; v_call: TRBV27; clone_size: NA
cdr3_aa: ASRPIIYDTEAF; j_call: TRBJ1-1; v_call: TRBV6-5; clone_size: NA
cdr3_aa: AISESLQVYQY; j_call: TRBJ2-3; v_call: TRBV10-3; clone_size: many
cdr3_aa: ASGTFAGPYGYT; j_call: TRBJ1-2; v_call: TRBV6-5; clone_size: few
cdr3_aa: ASSPRQLAGELF; j_call: TRBJ2-2; v_call: TRBV2; clone_size: few
cdr3_aa: ASSYSPYTEAF; j_call: TRBJ1-1; v_call: TRBV6-2/TRBV6-3; clone_size: few
cdr3_aa: ASREAGQDLKVEAF; j_call: TRBJ1-1; v_call: TRBV27; clone_size: many
cdr3_aa: ASSRGAGLQETQY; j_call: TRBJ2-5; v_call: TRBV7-2; clone_size: many
cdr3_aa: ASSQETDTIY; j_call: TRBJ1-3; v_call: TRBV4-1; clone_size: many
cdr3_aa: ASRTGGSGANVLT; j_call: TRBJ2-6; v_call: TRBV28; clone_size: many
cdr3_aa: ASSFSAGAHYNEQF; j_call: TRBJ2-1; v_call: TRBV7-9; clone_size: few
cdr3_aa: ASSLSKPAGELF; j_call: TRBJ2-2; v_call: TRBV7-9; clone_size: few
cdr3_aa: ASSLEGRGPPNTEAF; j_call: TRBJ1-1; v_call: TRBV7-9; clone_size: NA
cdr3_aa: ASSYGGAVNSPLH; j_call: TRBJ1-6; v_call: TRBV6-6; clone_size: few
cdr3_aa: ASSVDVSTDTQY; j_call: TRBJ2-3; v_call: TRBV9; clone_size: many
cdr3_aa: ASSLGLAGAFEKLF; j_call: TRBJ1-4; v_call: TRBV5-1; clone_size: few
cdr3_aa: ASSLDRGPNYNEQF; j_call: TRBJ2-1; v_call: TRBV7-9; clone_size: many
cdr3_aa: SARPDPQETQY; j_call: TRBJ2-5; v_call: TRBV20-1; clone_size: NA
cdr3_aa: AISDSRGTDTQY; j_call: TRBJ2-3; v_call: TRBV10-3; clone_size: many
cdr3_aa: ASSLSAGGPLLTDTQY; j_call: TRBJ2-3; v_call: TRBV11-3; clone_size: few
cdr3_aa: ASSLAGTGGNEQY; j_call: TRBJ2-7; v_call: TRBV5-6; clone_size: NA
cdr3_aa: ASSHGQGNHGELF; j_call: TRBJ2-2; v_call: TRBV4-2; clone_size: NA
cdr3_aa: ASSPQGLDNSPLH; j_call: TRBJ1-6; v_call: TRBV5-1; clone_size: NA
cdr3_aa: SAHNPGQGVITDTQY; j_call: TRBJ2-3; v_call: TRBV20-1; clone_size: NA
cdr3_aa: ASSRPGGTNTGELF; j_call: TRBJ2-2; v_call: TRBV3-1; clone_size: NA
cdr3_aa: ASGYGPNTDTQY; j_call: TRBJ2-3; v_call: TRBV25-1; clone_size: few
cdr3_aa: ASSQGQNEKLF; j_call: TRBJ1-4; v_call: TRBV12-3/TRBV12-4; clone_size: many
cdr3_aa: ASSLRGRTQY; j_call: TRBJ2-5; v_call: TRBV7-6; clone_size: many
cdr3_aa: SAPNAASGGDTQY; j_call: TRBJ2-3; v_call: TRBV20-1; clone_size: few
cdr3_aa: ASSYSTGGPGTDTQY; j_call: TRBJ2-3; v_call: TRBV6-5; clone_size: NA
cdr3_aa: ASCGGLPYEQY; j_call: TRBJ2-7; v_call: TRBV12-3/TRBV12-4; clone_size: few
cdr3_aa: ASSLGRGNYEQY; j_call: TRBJ2-7; v_call: TRBV5-4; clone_size: NA
cdr3_aa: ATRSGGNTGELF; j_call: TRBJ2-2; v_call: TRBV5-1; clone_size: many
cdr3_aa: SLLLNTEAF; j_call: TRBJ1-1; v_call: TRBV29-1; clone_size: few